This T cell receptor beta chain emerged from a study of shared clonotypes between healthy human individuals. Naive CD8 populations comprised CD45RO-negative cells positively selected for CCR7, excluding terminally differentiated effector memory CD45RA+ cells. Samples underwent the assay at deep level. Approximately 220 ng DNA, 30,000 or so T cell genomes, went into each sorted-subset replicate PCR. The data were produced by immunoSEQ multiplex PCR, yet TCRdb's version contains in-frame clones alone and is incomplete. The table shows around 1.9 million clones, with more than 85% occurring only once. Germline CDR1 reads SEHNR; CDR2 reads FQNEAQ (reference sequence). This CDR3 contains 15 residues. Trimming shortened V by 3 bases and J by 6 bases, and 14 bases separated the two germline ends. Concerning this clone itself: Antigen specificity is unknown.

General study findings and limits: Clonotype sharing across four donors was observed for roughly 5% of naive CD4 clonotypes. Larger estimated richness was generally recorded for naive subsets relative to memory subsets.

The origin of this receptor is a young man in good health. Some clones in this sample may be carry-over from other donors' samples. The chain couples TRBV7-9 to TRBJ2-2, with D possibly matching TRBD2 (6 bases). The source material was naive CD8+ T cells from PBMCs. CDR3 sequence reads: CASSFSEGRPGELFF. Written as DNA, the CDR3 is TGTGCCAGCAGCTTTAGTGAAGGGAGGCCCGGGGAGCTGTTTTTT.